What follows describes a single T cell receptor (beta chain). This sample is drawn from a study of blood T cell repertoires in COVID-19. Study information: The analysed material was cDNA or gDNA that came from T cells, B-cell-depleted T cells, or PBMCs.

Germline CDR1 and CDR2: SGHAT and FQNNGV. The CDR3 contains 15 residues. Trimming took off 3 bases at V and 6 bases at J, with 15 bases between the two ends. Source study methods: Researchers report that nucleated cell counts were estimated from reference gene primer amplification. Sequencing used immunoSEQ multiplex PCR; TCRdb keeps in-frame clones, though not all of them. V and J calls and clone size come straight from that table; D and trimming were deduced from the DNA. The table records over 35,000 clones, roughly 85% of them present only once. Sequencing was done on a sample of peripheral blood. The receptor was isolated from a man between 60 and 70 years old with active or convalescent COVID-19. The V gene is TRBV11-2, the J gene TRBJ2-1, with a weak D call TRBD2 (5 bases). CDR3 in amino acids: CASSLAGRAGNEQFF. CDR3 DNA: TGTGCCAGCAGCTTGGCGGGTCGGGCCGGCAATGAGCAGTTCTTC.